This TCR beta chain was identified during a study of cytomegalovirus exposure and HLA in healthy donors. Vbeta (60) and Jbeta (13) primers were used in the PCR. Here immunoSEQ multiplex PCR was the method, and the copy in TCRdb shows in-frame clones only, minus some. The table has some 120,000 clones, less than 85% seen once. Germline assignment: CDR1 SGHRS and CDR2 YFSETQ. The CDR3 spans 18 residues. V dropped 3 bases and J dropped 0; count of bases not matched to a gene: 9. This chain joins TRBV5-1 and TRBJ2-3; 11 nucleotides line up with TRBD2. What was sequenced was PBMCs. This clonotype was obtained from a man in his forties or fifties in good health and CMV-seronegative. CDR3 DNA sequence: TGCGCCAGCAGCTCAAAATTAGCGGGGGGGCTCAGCACAGATACGCAGTATTTT. It encodes CASSSKLAGGLSTDTQYF.